The next 24 T cell receptor beta chains were all read from a single sample in a study of T-cell reconstitution after alpha-beta-depleted transplantation in children (dated by TCRdb to 2016 to 2017). Libraries were constructed by PCR. The sample was run on an Illumina HiSeq 2500. Molecular barcoding was employed in the preparation of TCR libraries, with unique molecular identifiers being used to normalize TCRbeta repertoire quantification. Using fastp trimming at Q25 and MiXCR clonotype assembly, TCRdb reanalyzed the public sequencing data and kept in-frame beta chains. Rows with a matching CDR3 protein are joined into one entry that keeps the most common DNA and genes. For this sample the table gives about 360,000 distinct CDR3 sequences, of which 10% to 15% were detected only once. Clones ranked in the top ten supply around 4.1% of the sample. Sample: PBMCs, taken from the stem cell graft. The receptors were sampled from a human donor who donated a stem cell graft to a child with Fanconi anemia.

The table lists this clonotype with many counts. The chain has TRBV7-9 and TRBJ2-1; maybe TRBD1 (6 bases). This CDR3 spans 12 amino acids. The germline V gene encodes CDR1 SEHNR and CDR2 FQNEAQ (reference sequence). V was pared by 5 bases and J by 7 bases, with 9 bases between. Written as DNA, the CDR3 is TGTGCCAGCAGCAACCAGGGGAATGAGCAGTTCTTC. It specifies CASSNQGNEQFF.

This clonotype has only a few counts. This sequence joins TRBV2 and TRBJ1-4, with a possible D match to TRBD1 (5 bases). The CDR3 contains 13 residues. The V end was cut by 3 bases, the J end by 7 bases, with 9 bases between. The V gene's germline CDR1 is SNHLY and CDR2 FYNNEI. The CDR3 bases are TGTGCCAGCAGTGACAGGGCTGCTGAAAAACTGTTTTTT. Protein product: CASSDRAAEKLFF.

The chain carries TRBV6-5 and TRBJ1-5; weak D call: TRBD1 (5 bases). The V gene's germline CDR1 is MNHEY and CDR2 SVGAGI. V lost 6 bases, J lost 3 bases, and 12 bases lay in between. The CDR3 sequence is 14 residues long. The DNA for the CDR3 is TGTGCCAGCAGAAACAGGATCCCCAATCAGCCCCAGCATTTT. Its protein is CASRNRIPNQPQHF.

This chain joins TRBV6-2 or TRBV6-3 and TRBJ2-2, with D possibly TRBD2 on 7 matching bases. Germline lookup yields CDR1 MNHEY and CDR2 SVGEGT. There are 14 residues in the CDR3. V dropped 10 bases and J dropped 4 bases, with 16 bases sitting between them. The chain's CDR3 is CAIQKGGGTGELFF. In nucleotides, the CDR3 is TGTGCCATCCAAAAAGGGGGGGGCACCGGGGAGCTGTTTTTT.

This clonotype was observed a few times. This chain joins TRBV10-3 and TRBJ2-5; D remains ambiguous. Per germline, CDR1 ENHRY and CDR2 SYGVKD. The CDR3 is made up of 12 amino acids. Trimming took off 6 bases at V and 3 bases at J, with 8 bases between the two ends. CDR3 amino acids: CAISPGEETQYF. The CDR3 bases are TGTGCCATCAGCCCTGGGGAAGAGACCCAGTACTTC.

The V gene is TRBV6-1, the J gene TRBJ1-2; D may be TRBD1 (5 bases). The CDR3 consists of 15 residues. V was shortened by 5 bases and J by 0 bases, with 13 bases between the two germline ends. Looked up from germline, CDR1 is MNHNS and CDR2 is SASEGT. CDR3 amino acids: CASSPPGRPNYGYTF. In DNA, the CDR3 is TGTGCCAGCAGTCCTCCGGGGCGTCCTAACTATGGCTACACCTTC.

Turning to this clonotype: With a much larger clone just one base away, this may be a read error. No conserved phenylalanine or tryptophan is present at the end of the CDR3, so a read error is the likely explanation. The genes are TRBV29-1 and TRBJ1-2, with D maybe TRBD1 (5 bases). The CDR3 covers 13 residues. Germline V gives CDR1 SQVTM, CDR2 ANQGSEA. Trimming left V 8 bases short and J 5 bases short, with 18 bases between. The DNA for the CDR3 is TGCAGCACCCCCGCAGACGGGGGGTATGGCTACACCTAC. Amino acids: CSTPADGGYGYTY.

This clonotype occurred many times. The V and J genes are TRBV11-2 and TRBJ2-2; perhaps TRBD2 as D (6 bases). The CDR3 runs 14 residues. Germline V CDR1 and CDR2: SGHAT, FQNNGV. Trimming took 5 bases from V and 5 from J, leaving 12 bases between them. In nucleotides, the CDR3 is TGTGCCAGCAGCCTAAGACTAGATACCGGGGAGCTGTTTTTT. It is translated as CASSLRLDTGELFF.

The chain couples TRBV12-3 or TRBV12-4 to TRBJ2-7; D might be TRBD1 or TRBD2, each matching 5 bases. Trimming removed 1 base at V and 7 bases at J, with 11 bases between. The CDR3 extends over 13 amino acids. The CDR3: CASSLEPWGEQYV. In DNA form, the CDR3 reads TGTGCCAGCAGTTTAGAGCCATGGGGGGAGCAGTACGTC.

The chain uses TRBV12-3 or TRBV12-4 and TRBJ2-1; tentatively, D is TRBD1 (5 bases). Trimming cost V 4 bases and J 3 bases, with 7 bases left between them. The CDR3 spans 13 residues. CDR3 in amino acids: CASSSTVYNEQFF. The CDR3 region has the DNA TGTGCCAGCAGTTCGACAGTCTACAATGAGCAGTTCTTC.

This chain connects TRBV7-9 to TRBJ1-2; possibly TRBD1 for D (6 bases). The CDR3 extends over 14 amino acids. CDR1 and CDR2 (germline): SEHNR, FQNEAQ (reference sequence). The V and J ends lost 7 bases and 2 bases respectively, with 14 bases between them. This CDR3 reads CASTEGGMNYGYTF. The CDR3 nucleotides read TGTGCCAGCACCGAGGGGGGGATGAACTATGGCTACACCTTC.

This clonotype was counted between two and nine times. The V call is TRBV20-1, the J call TRBJ2-5; 12 nucleotides agree with TRBD2. CDR1 and CDR2 (germline): DFQATT, SNEGSKA (reference sequence). The CDR3 is 15 amino acids. The J segment lost 9 bases and the V segment lost 5 bases, leaving 13 bases of the junction unmatched. CDR3 residues: CSAYPSSGGASAQYF. The CDR3, as DNA: TGCAGTGCTTATCCTTCTAGCGGGGGGGCCTCGGCCCAGTACTTC.

This clonotype was seen more than once but under ten times. The chain employs TRBV7-6 and TRBJ1-1; maybe TRBD1 (5 bases). Trimming stripped 5 bases from V and 1 base from J, with 14 bases between. This CDR3 comprises 15 residues. CDR1 SGHVS and CDR2 FNYEAQ come from the germline V gene. Here the CDR3 reads CASSLDGTANTEAFF. The CDR3 region has the DNA TGTGCCAGCAGCCTCGACGGGACGGCGAACACTGAAGCTTTCTTT.

This clonotype was seen a handful of times. The J gene is TRBJ2-1, the V gene TRBV7-2, with D unresolved. The V end lost 3 bases, the J end lost 8 bases, and 11 bases lay between the germline ends. CDR1 is SGHTA, CDR2 FQGNSA, per germline. CDR3 size: 13 residues. CDR3 sequence: CASSFPYRDEQFF. CDR3 in DNA: TGTGCCAGCAGCTTTCCCTATCGGGATGAGCAGTTCTTC.

This clonotype showed up just a few times. The chain joins TRBV21-1 to TRBJ2-5; the table calls TRBD1, which could not be checked here. TRBV21-1 is a listed pseudogene. This CDR3 is built from 19 residues. This CDR3 is CASSKVYRDRRNYQETQYF. CDR3 DNA sequence: TGTGCCAGCAGCAAAGTCTACAGGGACAGACGAAATTACCAAGAGACCCAGTACTTC.

The genes are TRBV6-1 and TRBJ1-4; unclear D gene. Germline values: CDR1 MNHNS, CDR2 SASEGT. The V and J ends lost 4 bases and 3 bases respectively, with 9 bases between them. The CDR3 consists of 14 residues. CDR3 bases: TGTGCCAGCAGTGCCGCATGGGCTAATGAAAAACTGTTTTTT. Translation: CASSAAWANEKLFF.

The chain recombines TRBV5-4 with TRBJ2-1; possibly TRBD1 or TRBD2 for D (5 bases each). This CDR3 has 13 residues. Germline CDR1 reads SGHNT; CDR2 reads YYREEE (reference sequence). V lost 6 bases to trimming and J lost 5 bases, with 12 bases between them. The CDR3 reads CASTRDRNNEQFF. The CDR3 DNA sequence: TGTGCCAGCACCCGGGACCGAAACAATGAGCAGTTCTTC.

This clonotype occurred a few times. This chain connects TRBV10-3 to TRBJ2-7; no firm D call. Germline V lookup: CDR1 ENHRY, CDR2 SYGVKD. With 3 bases removed from V and 6 bases from J, the gap between germline ends came to 9 bases. This CDR3 contains 12 residues. The CDR3 sequence: CAISETETEQYV. CDR3 DNA sequence: TGTGCCATCAGTGAAACAGAGACCGAGCAGTACGTC.

Only a few counts were recorded for this clonotype. V is TRBV30 and J is TRBJ2-2, with 7 bases aligning to TRBD2. This CDR3 contains 14 residues. The germline V gene has CDR1 GTSNPN and CDR2 SVGIG (reference sequence). The V gene end was trimmed by 5 bases and the J gene end by 2 bases; junction bases not matched to a gene: 5. The DNA for the CDR3 is TGTGCCTGGGGCGGGGGAGCTAACACCGGGGAGCTGTTTTTT. Translation: CAWGGGANTGELFF.

This clonotype was counted ten times or more. The chain carries TRBV20-1 and TRBJ2-3, with D possibly TRBD2 on 5 matching bases. Looked up from germline, CDR1 is DFQATT and CDR2 is SNEGSKA (reference sequence). The V and J ends lost 3 bases and 0 bases respectively, with 13 bases between them. CDR3 length equals 15 residues. CDR3 in amino acids: CSASLAGPSTDTQYF. In DNA, the CDR3 is TGCAGTGCTAGTTTGGCGGGTCCTAGCACAGATACGCAGTATTTT.

This rearrangement joins TRBV7-2 to TRBJ1-3; 8 bases line up with TRBD1. In germline, CDR1 is SGHTA, CDR2 FQGNSA. Losses at the gene ends were 5 bases for V and 5 bases for J; bases not matched to a gene: 5. CDR3 size: 14 residues. The CDR3 coding sequence is TGTGCCAGCAGCCCGCAGGGGGCTAGAAACACCATATATTTT. Translated: CASSPQGARNTIYF.

This clonotype was counted at least ten times. The V gene is TRBV6-1, the J gene TRBJ2-5, with D maybe TRBD2 (5 bases). The CDR3 has 14 residues. Germline V gene data show CDR1 as MNHNS and CDR2 as SASEGT. Trimming stripped 6 bases from V and 5 bases from J, with 16 bases between. This CDR3 is CASRPSPGGETQYF. CDR3 coding DNA: TGTGCCAGCAGACCAAGCCCAGGCGGGGAGACCCAGTACTTC.

This clonotype has just a few counts. V and J are TRBV5-1 and TRBJ1-6; 7 positions agree with TRBD1. The CDR3 loop spans 15 amino acids. J was trimmed by 6 bases and V by 4 bases; bases with no gene match: 7. Germline loops: CDR1 SGHRS, CDR2 YFSETQ. CDR3 amino acids: CASSPRGESNSPLHF. CDR3 nucleotides: TGCGCCAGCAGCCCCAGGGGGGAGAGTAATTCACCCCTCCACTTT.

This sequence joins TRBV18 and TRBJ2-3; the D call may be TRBD1 or TRBD2 (6 bases each). Between the trimmed V and J ends, which lost 5 bases and 3 bases, there was a span of 21 bases. Germline V gives CDR1 KGHSH, CDR2 LQKENI. This CDR3 is built from 17 residues. DNA of the CDR3: TGTGCCAGCTCAGATCGAGTGACTGGGGGGCCGACAGATACGCAGTATTTT. As protein: CASSDRVTGGPTDTQYF.